This is a list of T cell receptor beta chains from one sample in a study of neurological immune-mediated disorders. TCRdb ran MiXCR on the 5' RACE reads and lists one entry per CDR3 protein. The sample has about 21,000 distinct CDR3 sequences, roughly 6.2% seen once; the top ten hold 40% to 45%. Sequences were obtained from CD8+ T cells from blood. Source of these receptors: a young man in good health. The CDR3 runs from the conserved cysteine through the conserved F or W. A D gene is named only where the DNA matches it firmly. Clone sizes are given selectively: once, few, many, or a class where the clone is expanded.

TRBJ1-1 TRBV7-9 many . TGTGCCAGCAGTGGTGGGACTCACACTGAAGCTTTCTTT CASSGGTHTEAFF
TRBJ1-5 TRBV7-2 many . TGTGCCAGCAGTCCACATATCTTCGGGGTTAGCAATCAGCCCCAGCATTTT CASSPHIFGVSNQPQHF
TRBJ1-1 TRBV29-1 many . TGCAGCGGTGTGGAGACTGAAGCTTTCTTT CSGVETEAFF
TRBJ1-3 TRBV4-1 many . TGCGCCAGCAGCCAAGGGGCGCTTACTGGAAACACCATATATTTT CASSQGALTGNTIYF
TRBJ1-6 TRBV6-4 once TRBD1 TGTACCAGAAGTGACAGGGCAGAAAATTCACCCCTCCACTTT CTRSDRAENSPLHF
TRBJ2-2 TRBV29-1 many TRBD1 TGCAGCGTTTGGGAGGTAGGGCAGGGGGCCACCGGGGAGCTGTTTTTT CSVWEVGQGATGELFF
TRBJ2-7 TRBV10-3 . TRBD2 TGTGCCATCAGTGAGGCGGGCGGGACTAGCTTAGACGAGCAGTACTTC CAISEAGGTSLDEQYF
TRBJ2-2 TRBV5-1 many . TGCGCCAGCAGCTTGGAACCAAACACCGGGGAGCTGTTTTTT CASSLEPNTGELFF
TRBJ1-2 TRBV12-3/TRBV12-4 many . TGTGCCACCCGGGGGGGGGGTGTTGATGGCTACACCTTC CATRGGGVDGYTF
TRBJ1-1 TRBV20-1 many TRBD1 TGCAGTGCTAAGCCCCTAACGACAGGGGAGAACACTGAAGCTTTCTTT CSAKPLTTGENTEAFF
TRBJ2-7 TRBV5-1 many TRBD1 TGCGCCAGCAGCTTGCTGACAGGGACGGGCGAGCAGTACTTC CASSLLTGTGEQYF
TRBJ2-7 TRBV9 many TRBD1 TGTGCCAGCAGCGTAGAAGGTGACAGGGGCTACGAGCAGTACTTC CASSVEGDRGYEQYF
TRBJ2-1 TRBV7-6 many . TGTGCCAGCAGCCCGACATCGGTACAGCCGTACAATGAGCAGTTCTTC CASSPTSVQPYNEQFF
TRBJ2-3 TRBV29-1 once . TGCAGCGTTGGCAGTGGTACATATACGCAGTATTTT CSVGSGTYTQYF
TRBJ1-1 TRBV7-9 many . TGTGCCAGCAGCCCCCTTGTGGGGTCTATGGCAAACACTGAAGCTTTCTTT CASSPLVGSMANTEAFF
TRBJ2-3 TRBV10-3 many TRBD1 TGTGCCATCAGTGTTGGGACAGGCGGCACAGATACGCAGTATTTT CAISVGTGGTDTQYF
TRBJ1-4 TRBV20-1 many . TGCAGTGCTAGAGATTTCGGCAGTTATAATGAAAAACTGTTTTTT CSARDFGSYNEKLFF
TRBJ2-1 TRBV7-9 . . TGTGCCAGCAGCTTAGGGGGGGGCCATTACAATGAGCAGTTCTTC CASSLGGGHYNEQFF
TRBJ2-2 TRBV7-9 few . TGTGCCAGCAGCCCGGGTGAGGGGGTGAACACCGGGGAGCTGTTTTTT CASSPGEGVNTGELFF
TRBJ2-2 TRBV9 many TRBD2 TGTGCCAGCAGCGGCCGGGGGGGGTCCACCGGGGAGCTGTTTTTT CASSGRGGSTGELFF
TRBJ2-7 TRBV7-9 many . TGTGCCGGCGACTCGGGTTCCTACGAGCAGTACTTC CAGDSGSYEQYF
TRBJ1-5 TRBV19 few . TGTGCCAGTAAAATATCAGGGTCAGGGCCCCAGCATTTT CASKISGSGPQHF
TRBJ2-7 TRBV27 many TRBD1 TGTGCCAGCAGTGGAGGGACAGGGGGCGCCGAGCAGTACTTC CASSGGTGGAEQYF
TRBJ2-1 TRBV7-2 many . TGTGCCAGCAGCTTAGGATTGGGCCAGGCCTACAATGAGCAGTTCTTC CASSLGLGQAYNEQFF
TRBJ1-2 TRBV29-1 many TRBD1 TGCAGCGTCGCCGGACAGGGCGGAGGCTACACCTTC CSVAGQGGGYTF
TRBJ2-3 TRBV7-9 many TRBD2 TGTGCCAGCAGCGATAGTAGCGGGGGGGAACCCGATACGCAGTATTTT CASSDSSGGEPDTQYF
TRBJ2-7 TRBV11-2 many . TGTGCCAGCAGCTTAGTTGGACGGGTTTCCTACGAGCAGTACTTC CASSLVGRVSYEQYF
TRBJ1-1 TRBV7-6 many TRBD1 TGTGCCAGCAGCTTAGCGGGACAGAATGAAGCTTTCTTT CASSLAGQNEAFF
TRBJ2-7 TRBV5-1 many . TGCGCCAGCAGCTTGGTGGGGGTGATCTACGAGCAGTACTTC CASSLVGVIYEQYF
TRBJ1-1 TRBV20-1 many . TGCAGTGCTGACGGGACCCTGGGTCCTCAAGCTTTCTTT CSADGTLGPQAFF
TRBJ2-1 TRBV9 many TRBD1 TGTGCCAGCAGCGGCGACAGGGAGAATGAGCAGTTCTTC CASSGDRENEQFF
TRBJ1-6 TRBV4-1 many TRBD1 TGCGCCAGCAGCCATCCCTCGACAGGGGAAGGATCACCCCTCCACTTT CASSHPSTGEGSPLHF
TRBJ1-6 TRBV20-1 many . TGCAGTGCTAGAGATCTCGCGTCCCTTTTGGATTCACCCCTCCACTTT CSARDLASLLDSPLHF
TRBJ1-2 TRBV3-1 many . TGTGCCAGCAGCCAAGATCTCGGAGGACGGGCTCCAATGGGCTACACCTTC CASSQDLGGRAPMGYTF
TRBJ2-4 TRBV20-1 many . TGCAGTGCTAGAGGGGCAGCCCTAGCCAAAAACATTCAGTACTTC CSARGAALAKNIQYF
TRBJ1-1 TRBV29-1 many . TGCAGCACTACGTGGAGAGGGGACACTGAAGCTTTCTTT CSTTWRGDTEAFF
TRBJ2-1 TRBV20-1 many . TGCAGTGCTATCCTGTGGGACAAAAGCTCCTACAATGAGCAGTTCTTC CSAILWDKSSYNEQFF
TRBJ1-3 TRBV28 many TRBD1 TGTGCCAGCAGTTTACAGGGGGCAAACTCTGGAAACACCATATATTTT CASSLQGANSGNTIYF
TRBJ2-1 TRBV9 many . TGTGCCAGCAGCCCCCCCCCGGGGACCTACAATGAGCAGTTCTTC CASSPPPGTYNEQFF
TRBJ1-5 TRBV7-6 many . TGTGCCAGCAGCTTAGGAGGGAGGGCGCAGCCCCAGCATTTT CASSLGGRAQPQHF
TRBJ2-7 TRBV5-1 many TRBD1 TGCGCCAGCAGCGCTGGGACAGGGATCTACGAGCAGTACTTC CASSAGTGIYEQYF
TRBJ1-5 TRBV6-1 many TRBD1 TGTGCCAGTAGACCCGGGACAGCCTATCAGCCCCAGCATTTT CASRPGTAYQPQHF
TRBJ1-1 TRBV7-8 many TRBD1 TGTGCCAGCAGCAAATGGGACAGAAAAGTGAACACTGAAGCTTTCTTT CASSKWDRKVNTEAFF
TRBJ2-7 TRBV6-2/TRBV6-3 few . TGTGCCAGCAACCAACCCTACGAGCAGTACTTC CASNQPYEQYF
TRBJ1-1 TRBV29-1 many . TGCAGCGTGAGGGGCACTGGGACTGAAGCTTTCTTT CSVRGTGTEAFF
TRBJ1-4 TRBV6-6 many TRBD1 TGTGCCAGCAGTTCCGACAGGGCTGCAGCTAATGAAAAACTGTTTTTT CASSSDRAAANEKLFF
TRBJ2-3 TRBV6-4 many . TGTGCCAGCAGTGATCGGGCCGAGACAGATACGCAGTATTTT CASSDRAETDTQYF
TRBJ1-5 TRBV20-1 many . TGCAGTGCTAGAGGGTTCGGAGAGCCCCAGCATTTT CSARGFGEPQHF
TRBJ1-1 TRBV27 many . TGTGCCAGCAGGTTAGGCACTGAAGCTTTCTTT CASRLGTEAFF
TRBJ2-1 TRBV7-9 many . TGTGCCAGCAGTTCCAACCAGGGTCAAAGTCCCTACAATGAGCAGTTCTTC CASSSNQGQSPYNEQFF
TRBJ2-3 TRBV5-1 many . TGCGCCAGCACGGGAACAGATACGCAGTATTTT CASTGTDTQYF
TRBJ1-1 TRBV20-1 many . TGCAGTACTACCCGGGGCAGGGACATGAACACTGAAGCTTTCTTT CSTTRGRDMNTEAFF
TRBJ2-1 TRBV27 . TRBD1 TGTGCCAGCAGTTTAGGGACAGGGGATGAGCAGTTCTTC CASSLGTGDEQFF
TRBJ2-7 TRBV7-2 many . TGTGCCAGCAGCTTGGCCGGCGGACACTCCTACGAGCAGTACTTC CASSLAGGHSYEQYF
TRBJ2-7 TRBV5-1 many . TGCGCCAGCAGCTTGTGGTTTACCGGGACCCCTGGCCACGAGCAGTACTTC CASSLWFTGTPGHEQYF
TRBJ2-5 TRBV11-2 . . . CASSIYLCSVDETSGVETQYF
TRBJ2-7 TRBV13 many . TGTGCCAGCAGCCCCCCAGAACGTAGGGGGGCCGAGCAGTACTTC CASSPPERRGAEQYF
TRBJ2-3 TRBV11-2 few TRBD1 TGTGCCAGCAGCTTAGGGTTTAGTGAGCAGGGGGCGGATACGCAGTATTTT CASSLGFSEQGADTQYF